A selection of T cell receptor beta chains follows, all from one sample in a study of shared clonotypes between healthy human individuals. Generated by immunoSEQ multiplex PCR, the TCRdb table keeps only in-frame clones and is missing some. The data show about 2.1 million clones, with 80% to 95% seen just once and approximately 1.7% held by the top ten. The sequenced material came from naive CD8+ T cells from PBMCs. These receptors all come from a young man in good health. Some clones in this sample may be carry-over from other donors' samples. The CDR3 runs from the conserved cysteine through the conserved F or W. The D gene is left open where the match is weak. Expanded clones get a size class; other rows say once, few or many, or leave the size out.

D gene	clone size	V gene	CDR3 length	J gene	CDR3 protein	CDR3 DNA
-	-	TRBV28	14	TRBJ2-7	CASSFRVKSYEQYF	TGTGCCAGCAGTTTCAGGGTTAAGTCCTACGAGCAGTACTTC
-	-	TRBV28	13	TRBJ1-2	CASNSGDYSGYTF	TGTGCCAGCAATAGCGGGGACTACTCTGGCTACACCTTC
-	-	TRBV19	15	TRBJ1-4	CASSQPGRRNEKLFF	TGTGCCAGTAGCCAACCGGGACGGCGTAATGAAAAACTGTTTTTT
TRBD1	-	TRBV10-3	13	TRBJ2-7	CATQRDRAFEQYF	TGTGCCACCCAACGGGACAGGGCTTTCGAGCAGTACTTC
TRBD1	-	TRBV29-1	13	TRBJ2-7	CSVGGTGLYEQYF	TGCAGCGTTGGGGGGACAGGTCTCTACGAGCAGTACTTC
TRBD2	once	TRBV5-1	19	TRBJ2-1	CASSPGLAGVGMLYNEQFF	TGCGCCAGCAGCCCGGGACTAGCGGGAGTTGGGATGTTGTACAATGAGCAGTTCTTC
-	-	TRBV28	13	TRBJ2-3	CASSPLPPDTQYF	TGTGCCAGCAGCCCTTTACCACCAGATACGCAGTATTTT
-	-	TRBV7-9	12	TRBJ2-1	CASSSQGNEQFF	TGTGCCAGCAGCTCTCAAGGAAATGAGCAGTTCTTC
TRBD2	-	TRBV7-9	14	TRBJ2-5	CASRLAGDPETQYF	TGTGCCAGCAGACTAGCGGGAGATCCGGAGACCCAGTACTTC
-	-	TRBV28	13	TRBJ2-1	CASSAPMRNEQFF	TGTGCCAGCAGTGCACCAATGAGGAATGAGCAGTTCTTC
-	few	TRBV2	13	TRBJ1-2	CASSDSLNYGYTF	TGTGCCAGCAGTGACAGTCTTAACTATGGCTACACCTTC
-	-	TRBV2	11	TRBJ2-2	CASSWAGELFF	TGTGCCAGTTCCTGGGCCGGGGAGCTGTTTTTT
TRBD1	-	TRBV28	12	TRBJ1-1	CASSTGEGEAFF	TGTGCCAGCAGTACAGGGGAGGGAGAAGCTTTCTTT
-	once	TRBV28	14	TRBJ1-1	CASSLRRRNTEAFF	TGTGCCAGCAGTTTAAGACGGAGGAACACTGAAGCTTTCTTT
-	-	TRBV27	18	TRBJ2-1	CASSLVFGHGVANNEQFF	TGTGCCAGCAGTTTAGTCTTCGGCCATGGGGTAGCCAACAATGAGCAGTTCTTC
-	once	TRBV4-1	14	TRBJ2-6	CASSAPGPVRVLTF	TGCGCCAGCAGCGCTCCGGGACCCGTGAGGGTCCTGACTTTC
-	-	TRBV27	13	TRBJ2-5	CASSPGKVETQYF	TGTGCCAGCAGCCCGGGGAAGGTCGAGACCCAGTACTTC
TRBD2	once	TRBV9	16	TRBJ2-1	CASSLAGGVAYNEQFF	TGTGCCAGCAGCTTAGCGGGAGGGGTTGCCTACAATGAGCAGTTCTTC
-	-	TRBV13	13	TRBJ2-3	CASSLGRADTQYF	TGTGCCAGCAGCTTAGGTCGGGCAGATACGCAGTATTTT
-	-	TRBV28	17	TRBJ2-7	CASSSTWEDRSSYEQYF	TGTGCCAGCAGCTCCACTTGGGAGGACAGGAGCTCCTACGAGCAGTACTTC
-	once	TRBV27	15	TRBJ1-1	CASTPWGNTNTEAFF	TGTGCCAGCACCCCATGGGGGAACACGAACACTGAAGCTTTCTTT
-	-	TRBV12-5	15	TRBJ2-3	CASGSVQGITDTQYF	TGTGCTAGTGGTTCTGTTCAGGGGATCACAGATACGCAGTATTTT
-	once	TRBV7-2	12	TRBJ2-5	CASSPRGETQYF	TGTGCCAGCAGCCCCCGCGGAGAGACCCAGTACTTC